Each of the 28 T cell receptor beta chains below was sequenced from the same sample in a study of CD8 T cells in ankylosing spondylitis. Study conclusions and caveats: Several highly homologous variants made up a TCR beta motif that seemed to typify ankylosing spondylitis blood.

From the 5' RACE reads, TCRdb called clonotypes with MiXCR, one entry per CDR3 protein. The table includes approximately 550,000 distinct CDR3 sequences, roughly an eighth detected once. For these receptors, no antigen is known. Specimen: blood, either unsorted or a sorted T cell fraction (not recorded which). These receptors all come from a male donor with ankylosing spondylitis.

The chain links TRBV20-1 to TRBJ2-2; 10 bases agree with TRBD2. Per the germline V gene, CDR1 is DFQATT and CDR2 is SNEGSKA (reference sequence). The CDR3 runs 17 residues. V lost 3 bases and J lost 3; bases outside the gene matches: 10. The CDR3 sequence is CSASSSGRPEDTGELFF. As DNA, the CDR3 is TGCAGTGCTAGTTCTAGCGGGAGACCCGAGGACACCGGGGAGCTGTTTTTT.

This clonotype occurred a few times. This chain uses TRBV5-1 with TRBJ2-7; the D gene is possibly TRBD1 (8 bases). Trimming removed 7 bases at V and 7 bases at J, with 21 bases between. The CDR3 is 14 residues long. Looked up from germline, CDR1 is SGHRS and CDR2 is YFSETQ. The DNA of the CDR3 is TGCGCCAGCGCCACAGGGGGGGGTAGAGGTGAGCAGTACTTC. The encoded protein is CASATGGGRGEQYF.

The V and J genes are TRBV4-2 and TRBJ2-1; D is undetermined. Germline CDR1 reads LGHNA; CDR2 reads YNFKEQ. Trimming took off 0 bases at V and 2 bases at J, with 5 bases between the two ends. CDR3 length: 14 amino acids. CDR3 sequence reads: CASSQDGTYNEQFF. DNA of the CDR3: TGTGCCAGCAGCCAAGATGGCACCTACAATGAGCAGTTCTTC.

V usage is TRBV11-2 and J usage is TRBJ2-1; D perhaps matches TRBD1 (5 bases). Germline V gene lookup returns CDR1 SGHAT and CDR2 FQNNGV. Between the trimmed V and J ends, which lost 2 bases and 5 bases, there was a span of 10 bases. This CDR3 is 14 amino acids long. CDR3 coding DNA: TGTGCCAGCAGCTTAATCCTCAGGGACAATGAGCAGTTCTTC. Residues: CASSLILRDNEQFF.

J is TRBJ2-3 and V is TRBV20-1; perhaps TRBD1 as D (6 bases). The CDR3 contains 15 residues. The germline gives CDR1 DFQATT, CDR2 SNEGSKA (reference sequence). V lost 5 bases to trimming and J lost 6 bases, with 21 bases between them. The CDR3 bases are TGCAGTGCTCCCAGGGGAACCAAAGCCCAGGATACGCAGTATTTT. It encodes CSAPRGTKAQDTQYF.

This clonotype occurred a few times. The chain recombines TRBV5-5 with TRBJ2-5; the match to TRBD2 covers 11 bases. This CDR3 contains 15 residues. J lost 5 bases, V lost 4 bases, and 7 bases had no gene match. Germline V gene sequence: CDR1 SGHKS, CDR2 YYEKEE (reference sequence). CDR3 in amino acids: CASSPTSGMRETQYF. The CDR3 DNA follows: TGTGCCAGCAGCCCGACTAGCGGGATGCGGGAGACCCAGTACTTC.

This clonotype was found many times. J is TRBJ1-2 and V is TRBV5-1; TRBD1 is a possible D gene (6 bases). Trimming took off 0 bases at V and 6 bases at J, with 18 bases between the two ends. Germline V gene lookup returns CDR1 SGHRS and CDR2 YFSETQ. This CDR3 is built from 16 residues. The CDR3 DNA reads TGCGCCAGCAGCTTGGCCTTGCCCCCGGGACAACATGGCTACACCTTC. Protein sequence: CASSLALPPGQHGYTF.

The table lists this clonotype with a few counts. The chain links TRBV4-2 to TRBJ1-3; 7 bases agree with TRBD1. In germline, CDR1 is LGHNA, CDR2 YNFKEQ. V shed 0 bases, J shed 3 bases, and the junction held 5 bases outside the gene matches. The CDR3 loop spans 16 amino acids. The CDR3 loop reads CASSQDRGLIGNTIYF. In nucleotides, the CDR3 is TGTGCCAGCAGCCAAGATAGGGGGCTCATTGGAAACACCATATATTTT.

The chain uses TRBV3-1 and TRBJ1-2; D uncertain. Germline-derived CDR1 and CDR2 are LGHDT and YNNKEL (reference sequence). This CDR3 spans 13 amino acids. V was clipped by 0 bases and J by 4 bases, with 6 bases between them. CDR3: CASSQDSLYGYTF. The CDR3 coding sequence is TGTGCCAGCAGCCAAGATTCACTCTATGGCTACACCTTC.

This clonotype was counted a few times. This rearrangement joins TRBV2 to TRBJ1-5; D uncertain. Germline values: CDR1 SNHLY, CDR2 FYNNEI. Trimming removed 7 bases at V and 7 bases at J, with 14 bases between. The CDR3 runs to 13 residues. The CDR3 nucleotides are TGTGCCAGCAACTCCCAGGAGATCCAGCCCCAGCATTTT. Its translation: CASNSQEIQPQHF.

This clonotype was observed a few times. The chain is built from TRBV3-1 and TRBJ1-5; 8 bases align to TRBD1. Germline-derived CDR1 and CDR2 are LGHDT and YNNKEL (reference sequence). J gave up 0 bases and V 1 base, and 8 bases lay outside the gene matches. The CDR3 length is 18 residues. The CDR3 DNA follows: TGTGCCAGCAGCCAAGCACACCCGGGACAGGCTAGCAATCAGCCCCAGCATTTT. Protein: CASSQAHPGQASNQPQHF.

The CDR3 nucleotides are TGTGCCAGCAGCCAAAGGACTAGCGGGGTGACCCAGTACTTC. Encoded protein: CASSQRTSGVTQYF. The chain employs TRBV3-1 and TRBJ2-5, with 12 nucleotides matching TRBD2. The CDR3 is made up of 14 amino acids. Germline values: CDR1 LGHDT, CDR2 YNNKEL (reference sequence). V dropped 2 bases and J dropped 7; count of bases not matched to a gene: 2.

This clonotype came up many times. CDR3 bases: TGTGCCAGCAGCTTAGGGTACGGGAACACCGGGGAGCTGTTTTTT. Translating gives CASSLGYGNTGELFF. This chain joins TRBV11-2 and TRBJ2-2; D is ambiguous. The CDR3 totals 15 residues. Germline V lookup: CDR1 SGHAT, CDR2 FQNNGV. V was cut by 1 base and J by 1 base, with 7 bases left in between.

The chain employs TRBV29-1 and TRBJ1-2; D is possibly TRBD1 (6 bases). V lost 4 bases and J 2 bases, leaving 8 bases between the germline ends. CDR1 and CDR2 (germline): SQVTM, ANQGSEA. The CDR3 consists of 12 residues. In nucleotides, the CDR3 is TGCAGCGTTGGCGGACAGAACTATGGCTACACCTTC. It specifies CSVGGQNYGYTF.

The DNA for the CDR3 is TGTGCCAGCAGCCGATCAGAGGGACTGGGCGGGGAGCTGTTTTTT. It specifies CASSRSEGLGGELFF. V gene TRBV5-8 combines with J gene TRBJ2-2, with a possible D match to TRBD2 (6 bases). The CDR3 has 15 residues. Trimming pared 4 bases from V and 7 bases from J, leaving 17 bases between. Germline V gene lookup returns CDR1 SGHTS and CDR2 YDEGEE. Full variable domain (outside the CDR3, taken from reference TRBV5-8 and TRBJ2-2): EAGVTQSPTHLIKTRGQQATLRCSPISGHTSVYWYQQALGLGLQFLLWYDEGEERNRGNFPPRFSGRQFPNYSSELNVNALELEDSALYLCASSRSEGLGGELFFGEGSRLTVL.

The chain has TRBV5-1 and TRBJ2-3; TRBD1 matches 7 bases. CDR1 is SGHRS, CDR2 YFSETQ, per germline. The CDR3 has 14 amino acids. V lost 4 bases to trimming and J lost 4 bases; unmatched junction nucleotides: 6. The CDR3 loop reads CASSGQGVPDTQYF. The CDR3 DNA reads TGCGCCAGCAGCGGGCAGGGGGTCCCAGATACGCAGTATTTT.

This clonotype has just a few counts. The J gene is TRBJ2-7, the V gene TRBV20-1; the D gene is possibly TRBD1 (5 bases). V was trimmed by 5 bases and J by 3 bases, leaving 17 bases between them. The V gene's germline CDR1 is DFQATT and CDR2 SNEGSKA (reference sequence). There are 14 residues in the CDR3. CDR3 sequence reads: CSALQGSVFYEQYF. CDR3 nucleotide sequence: TGCAGTGCTCTTCAGGGTTCGGTATTCTACGAGCAGTACTTC.

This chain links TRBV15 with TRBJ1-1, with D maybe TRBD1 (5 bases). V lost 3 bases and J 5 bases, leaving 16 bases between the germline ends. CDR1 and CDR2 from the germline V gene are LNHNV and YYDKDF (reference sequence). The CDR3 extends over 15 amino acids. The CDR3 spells CATSRRDPPRTEAFF. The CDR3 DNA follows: TGTGCCACCAGCAGGCGGGACCCCCCGAGGACTGAAGCTTTCTTT.

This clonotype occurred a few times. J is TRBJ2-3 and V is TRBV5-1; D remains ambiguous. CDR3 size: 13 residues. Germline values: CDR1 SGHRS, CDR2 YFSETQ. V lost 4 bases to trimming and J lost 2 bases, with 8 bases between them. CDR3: CASSTSTTDTQYF. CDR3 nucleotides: TGCGCCAGCAGCACCAGTACCACAGATACGCAGTATTTT.

CDR3 sequence reads: CASSLDRNYNQPQHF. CDR3 DNA: TGTGCCAGCAGTTTAGACAGGAACTACAATCAGCCCCAGCATTTT. The genes are TRBV27 and TRBJ1-5, with D perhaps matching TRBD1 (6 bases). This CDR3 is built from 15 residues. Germline V gives CDR1 MNHEY, CDR2 SMNVEV (reference sequence). V lost 2 bases, J lost 3 bases, and 11 bases lay in between.

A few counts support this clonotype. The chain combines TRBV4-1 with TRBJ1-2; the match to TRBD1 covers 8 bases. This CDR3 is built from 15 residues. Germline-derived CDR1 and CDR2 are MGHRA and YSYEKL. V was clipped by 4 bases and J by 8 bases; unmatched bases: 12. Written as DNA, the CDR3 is TGCGCCAGCAGCCGTGGGGGGACAGGAAGGTACGGCTACACCTTC. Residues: CASSRGGTGRYGYTF.

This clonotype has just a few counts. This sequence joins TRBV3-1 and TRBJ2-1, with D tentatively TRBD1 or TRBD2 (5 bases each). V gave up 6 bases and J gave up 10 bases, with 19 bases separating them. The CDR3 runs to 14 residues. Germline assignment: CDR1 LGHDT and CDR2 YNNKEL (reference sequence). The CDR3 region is CASSQPGPGGEQFF. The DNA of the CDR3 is TGTGCCAGCAGTCAACCGGGACCAGGTGGAGAGCAGTTCTTC.

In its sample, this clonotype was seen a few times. The CDR3 DNA reads TGTGCCAGCAGCCCTTTTCGGGGGAACACTGAAGCTTTCTTT. This gives the protein CASSPFRGNTEAFF. The rearrangement uses TRBV11-2 and TRBJ1-1; D is undetermined. Germline CDR1 is SGHAT and CDR2 is FQNNGV. The CDR3 sequence is 14 residues long. The V gene lost 5 bases and the J gene lost 1 base, with 11 bases spanning the gap.

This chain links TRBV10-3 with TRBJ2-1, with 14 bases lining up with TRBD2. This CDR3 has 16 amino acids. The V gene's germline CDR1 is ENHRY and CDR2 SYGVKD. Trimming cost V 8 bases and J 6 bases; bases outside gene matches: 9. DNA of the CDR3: TGTGCCATCTCCCCGGCGGGACTAGCGGGAGTCAATGAGCAGTTCTTC. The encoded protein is CAISPAGLAGVNEQFF.

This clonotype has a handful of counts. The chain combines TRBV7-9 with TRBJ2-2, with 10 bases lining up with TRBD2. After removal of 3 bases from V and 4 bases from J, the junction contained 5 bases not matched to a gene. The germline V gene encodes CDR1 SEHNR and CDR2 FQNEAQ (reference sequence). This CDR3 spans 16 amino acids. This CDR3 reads CASSFKSSGSTGELFF. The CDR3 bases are TGTGCCAGCAGCTTCAAATCTAGCGGGAGCACCGGGGAGCTGTTTTTT.

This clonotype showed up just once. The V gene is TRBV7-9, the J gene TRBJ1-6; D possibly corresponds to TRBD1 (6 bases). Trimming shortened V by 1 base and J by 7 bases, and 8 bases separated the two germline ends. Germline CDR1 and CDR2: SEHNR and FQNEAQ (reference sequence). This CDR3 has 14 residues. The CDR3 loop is CASSLDTGNSPLHF. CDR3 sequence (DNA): TGTGCCAGCAGCTTAGACACAGGGAATTCACCCCTCCACTTT.

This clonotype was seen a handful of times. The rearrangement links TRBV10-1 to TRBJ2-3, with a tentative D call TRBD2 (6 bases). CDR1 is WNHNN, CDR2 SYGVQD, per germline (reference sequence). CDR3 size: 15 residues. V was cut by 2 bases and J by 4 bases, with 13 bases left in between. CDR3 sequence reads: CASSEVGSLADTQYF. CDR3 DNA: TGCGCCAGCAGTGAGGTCGGGAGTCTGGCAGATACGCAGTATTTT.

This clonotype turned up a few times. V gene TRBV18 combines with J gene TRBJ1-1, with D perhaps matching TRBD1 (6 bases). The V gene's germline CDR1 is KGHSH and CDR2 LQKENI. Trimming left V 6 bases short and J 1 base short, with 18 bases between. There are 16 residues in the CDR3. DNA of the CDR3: TGTGCCAGCTCCTCCCACAGGGTTTCTTCGAACACTGAAGCTTTCTTT. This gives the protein CASSSHRVSSNTEAFF.